These 16 T cell receptor beta chains originate from one sample sequenced in a study of T cell repertoires in ileal Crohn's disease. As for time point: neoterminal ileum biopsy at postoperative endoscopy, about 6 months after surgery. Measured with immunoSEQ multiplex PCR; TCRdb has only the in-frame clones, and not every one. This table holds 55,000 to 65,000 clones, 70% to 90% found once. The sequencing input was ileal tissue. Receptor source: an adult with Crohn's disease.

This chain connects TRBV6-1 to TRBJ1-2, with D possibly being TRBD1 (5 bases). Germline V gene data show CDR1 as MNHNS and CDR2 as SASEGT. This CDR3 has 15 residues. V was clipped by 1 base and J by 4 bases, with 13 bases between them. CDR3 coding DNA: TGTGCCAGCAGTGAAGACGCCAGGGTAGGCTATGGCTACACCTTC. It specifies CASSEDARVGYGYTF.

The V and J genes are TRBV6-1 and TRBJ2-1; TRBD2 agrees at 7 bases. Germline lookup yields CDR1 MNHNS and CDR2 SASEGT. The CDR3 consists of 15 residues. V was pared by 3 bases and J by 6 bases, with 8 bases of the junction left unmatched. The CDR3 sequence: CASSEWGGYANEQFF. The CDR3 coding sequence is TGTGCCAGCAGTGAGTGGGGGGGATACGCCAATGAGCAGTTCTTC.

This clone was seen a single time. The genes are TRBV27 and TRBJ2-2; D call uncertain. The V gene's germline CDR1 is MNHEY and CDR2 SMNVEV (reference sequence). Trimming shortened V by 1 base and J by 6 bases, and 9 bases separated the two germline ends. The CDR3 totals 14 residues. As DNA, the CDR3 is TGTGCCAGCAGTTTATATGGGCTCGCCGGGGAGCTGTTTTTT. Protein product: CASSLYGLAGELFF.

This chain connects TRBV6-1 to TRBJ2-2; 7 bases fit TRBD2. The CDR3 consists of 15 residues. The germline CDR1 and CDR2 sequences are MNHNS and SASEGT. The J segment lost 6 bases and the V segment lost 2 bases, leaving 6 bases of the junction unmatched. The chain's CDR3 is CASSERGAGAGELFF. The CDR3 region has the DNA TGTGCCAGCAGTGAACGGGGCGCGGGGGCCGGGGAGCTGTTTTTT.

Here the CDR3 DNA reads TGTGCCAGCCGGACAGGTGGCACAGATACGCAGTATTTT. Its protein product is CASRTGGTDTQYF. V and J are TRBV18 and TRBJ2-3, with TRBD1 matching over 7 bases. This CDR3 region has 13 residues. With 8 bases clipped from V and 1 base from J, the junction kept 3 bases outside the gene matches. CDR1 is KGHSH and CDR2 is LQKENI in the germline V gene.

The rearrangement uses TRBV19 and TRBJ2-4; D possibly corresponds to TRBD1 (5 bases). Germline V gives CDR1 LNHDA, CDR2 SQIVND (reference sequence). This CDR3 contains 11 residues. V gave up 8 bases and J gave up 6 bases, with 8 bases separating them. The CDR3 protein is CASRQLNIQYF. The CDR3 DNA follows: TGTGCCAGTCGACAGTTAAACATTCAGTACTTC.

The V and J genes are TRBV4-1 and TRBJ2-5, with a tentative D call TRBD2 (6 bases). V was clipped by 4 bases and J by 4 bases, with 19 bases between them. The CDR3 covers 16 residues. CDR1 and CDR2 from the germline V gene are MGHRA and YSYEKL. CDR3 DNA sequence: TGCGCCAGCAGCCCTAGGGGACTCCCCCTGCGAGAGACCCAGTACTTC. Its protein is CASSPRGLPLRETQYF.

This sequence joins TRBV30 and TRBJ1-5, with D perhaps TRBD1 (6 bases). Germline CDR1 and CDR2: GTSNPN and SVGIG (reference sequence). V dropped 1 base and J dropped 11 bases, with 15 bases sitting between them. The CDR3 contains 13 residues. CDR3: CAWSEQGPGAQHF. Here the CDR3 DNA reads TGTGCCTGGAGTGAACAGGGTCCCGGGGCCCAGCATTTT.

This chain connects TRBV19 to TRBJ2-2, with D possibly being TRBD1 (5 bases). The CDR3 length is 13 residues. In germline, CDR1 is LNHDA, CDR2 SQIVND (reference sequence). Trimming took 4 bases from V and 5 from J, leaving 8 bases between them. CDR3 DNA sequence: TGTGCCAGTAGTAGTCAGGGTACCGGGGAGCTGTTTTTT. Its translation is CASSSQGTGELFF.

This chain uses TRBV6-6 with TRBJ2-1, with 8 bases that match TRBD2. Germline loops: CDR1 MNHNY, CDR2 SVGAGI (reference sequence). This CDR3 has 15 residues. V trimming: 6 bases; J trimming: 4 bases; junction bases outside the gene matches: 8. Here the CDR3 DNA reads TGTGCCAGCAGCCATTTCGGGGGGGGATACAATGAGCAGTTCTTC. As protein: CASSHFGGGYNEQFF.

The chain is built from TRBV27 and TRBJ1-1; the D gene is possibly TRBD1 (6 bases). CDR1 is MNHEY, CDR2 SMNVEV, per germline (reference sequence). The CDR3 is 13 amino acids. The V end was cut by 5 bases, the J end by 6 bases, with 13 bases between. In DNA, the CDR3 is TGTGCCAGCAGTGACCGGGGGGCTCCTGAAGCTTTCTTT. It yields the protein CASSDRGAPEAFF.

The chain links TRBV27 to TRBJ1-6, with D perhaps TRBD1 (6 bases). This CDR3 has 14 residues. V lost 9 bases to trimming and J lost 4 bases, with 13 bases between them. In germline, CDR1 is MNHEY, CDR2 SMNVEV (reference sequence). The CDR3 region is CASSHQGYNSPLHF. Written as DNA, the CDR3 is TGTGCCAGTTCTCACCAGGGGTATAATTCACCCCTCCACTTT.

The rearrangement uses TRBV7-9 and TRBJ2-7; 9 bases agree with TRBD2. The V gene's germline CDR1 is SEHNR and CDR2 FQNEAQ (reference sequence). This CDR3 has 15 residues. V gave up 3 bases and J gave up 10 bases; unmatched junction bases: 13. This chain's CDR3 is CASSLSQARGGIQYV. In DNA, the CDR3 is TGTGCCAGCAGCTTGAGCCAAGCGCGGGGGGGGATTCAGTACGTC.

The chain joins TRBV5-6 to TRBJ1-4; TRBD1 matches at 9 bases. The CDR3 has 14 amino acids. CDR1 SGHDT and CDR2 YYEEEE come from the germline V gene. V lost 2 bases, J lost 7 bases, and 3 bases stayed unmatched. CDR3 DNA sequence: TGTGCCAGCAGCTTCGACAGGGGGGCTGAAAAACTGTTTTTT. It is translated as CASSFDRGAEKLFF. Filled out from reference TRBV5-6 and TRBJ1-4, the complete variable domain reads DAGVTQSPTHLIKTRGQQVTLRCSPKSGHDTVSWYQQALGQGPQFIFQYYEEEERQRGNFPDRFSGHQFPNYSSELNVNALLLGDSALYLCASSFDRGAEKLFFGSGTQLSVL.

J is TRBJ1-4 and V is TRBV2, with 7 nucleotides matching TRBD1. The ends lost 6 bases at V and 2 bases at J; junction bases unmatched: 6. The germline gives CDR1 SNHLY, CDR2 FYNNEI. The CDR3 runs 15 residues. CDR3 sequence: CASRQGTLTNEKLFF. The CDR3 nucleotides are TGTGCCAGCAGACAGGGGACCCTCACTAATGAAAAACTGTTTTTT.

This clone occurred once. The rearrangement links TRBV5-4 to TRBJ2-6, with TRBD1 matching over 7 bases. CDR3 length: 17 amino acids. Germline lookup yields CDR1 SGHNT and CDR2 YYREEE (reference sequence). The ends lost 0 bases at V and 2 bases at J; junction bases unmatched: 5. The CDR3 sequence: CASSLGQGIAGANVLTF. CDR3 nucleotide sequence: TGTGCCAGCAGCTTGGGACAGGGAATAGCTGGGGCCAACGTCCTGACTTTC.